This TCR beta chain was retrieved from a study of cytomegalovirus exposure and HLA in healthy donors. Clones were read by immunoSEQ multiplex PCR, and TCRdb kept only the in-frame ones, dropping some. This table holds some 46,000 clones, approximately 90% found once. This CDR3 spans 13 amino acids. The V gene's germline CDR1 is SGHTA and CDR2 FQGTGA. V shed 5 bases and J 3 bases; nucleotides not matched to a gene: 4. Sequences were obtained from PBMCs. V and J are TRBV7-3 and TRBJ2-7; 7 nucleotides line up with TRBD2. The clonotype originates from a man between 18 and 35 years old in good health and CMV-seronegative. The CDR3 loop is CASSQPGGYEQYF. The CDR3 nucleotides are TGTGCCAGCAGCCAACCGGGAGGCTACGAGCAGTACTTC.